This section outlines one T cell receptor beta chain sequence together with its context. Trimming left V 5 bases short and J 2 bases short, with 21 bases between. This CDR3 contains 17 residues. In germline, CDR1 is LNHDA, CDR2 SQIVND (reference sequence). These data come from a study of blood T cell repertoires in COVID-19. TCRdb keeps only in-frame clones here, not all; method: immunoSEQ multiplex PCR. The sample yields under 200,000 clones, around nine tenths seen once. This TCR was recovered from a man aged 55 to 70 with COVID-19, enrolled during active disease. The source material was peripheral blood. The chain employs TRBV19 and TRBJ2-5, with D perhaps TRBD1 (5 bases). The chain's CDR3 is CASSASLWGYSQETQYF. In DNA, the CDR3 is TGTGCCAGTAGTGCCTCCCTATGGGGCTATTCACAAGAGACCCAGTACTTC.